This T cell receptor beta chain appears in the sequencing data of a study of cytomegalovirus exposure and HLA in healthy donors. Study results and limitations: Researchers left out some V segments, among them TRBV6-2 and TRBV6-3, as indistinguishable. A later analysis linked a missense DCLRE1C variant to TCR beta V- and J-gene trimming.

The V segment lost 3 bases and the J segment 4 bases; nucleotides outside the gene matches: 12. Germline lookup yields CDR1 LNHDA and CDR2 SQIVND (reference sequence). The CDR3 sequence is 17 residues long. PCR used 60 Vbeta primers and 13 Jbeta primers. The data were produced by immunoSEQ multiplex PCR, yet TCRdb's version contains in-frame clones alone and is incomplete. The repertoire holds over 100,000 clones, with 55% to 70% as singletons. Concerning this clone: The antigen is undetermined.

Sequencing was carried out using PBMCs. This receptor was obtained from a woman aged 25 to 39 in good health and CMV-seronegative. The J gene is TRBJ1-5, the V gene TRBV19; TRBD1 agrees at 7 bases. The CDR3 DNA sequence: TGTGCCAGTAGTATCGTGTTAGGGGGCGGCACTAATCAGCCCCAGCATTTT. Its protein is CASSIVLGGGTNQPQHF.